Below, 11 T cell receptor beta chains from the same sample are listed, as sequenced in a study of blood T cell repertoires in COVID-19. The table came from immunoSEQ multiplex PCR; TCRdb's copy has only in-frame clones and leaves some out. In the table there are some 130,000 clones, 75% to 90% of which are singletons. The sequencing input was peripheral blood. The receptors derive from a man in his sixties with COVID-19, enrolled during active disease.

The chain recombines TRBV2 with TRBJ2-7; 13 bases match TRBD2. CDR3 size: 12 residues. With 9 bases clipped from V and 12 bases from J, the junction kept 8 bases outside the gene matches. Germline lookup yields CDR1 SNHLY and CDR2 FYNNEI. The CDR3 region has the DNA TGTGCCAGTACGACTAGCGGGGGGAAAGGGTACTTC. Protein: CASTTSGGKGYF.

This clone has a handful of counts. J is TRBJ1-1 and V is TRBV11-2; D uncertain. With 8 bases removed from V and 4 bases from J, the gap between germline ends came to 17 bases. The CDR3 spans 14 residues. CDR1 is SGHAT, CDR2 FQNNGV, per germline. CDR3 sequence: CASAQGRGSTEAFF. DNA of the CDR3: TGTGCCAGCGCTCAAGGGAGAGGGAGCACTGAAGCTTTCTTT.

The chain employs TRBV12-3 or TRBV12-4 and TRBJ1-1, with D uncertain. CDR3 length equals 13 residues. The V end was cut by 6 bases, the J end by 5 bases, with 13 bases between. The CDR3 bases are TGTGCCAGCAGGCTACGGCGAGGGACTGAAGCTTTCTTT. Amino acid sequence: CASRLRRGTEAFF.

The V call is TRBV24-1, the J call TRBJ2-5; D is perhaps TRBD2 (6 bases). The CDR3 sequence is 14 residues long. Germline loops: CDR1 KGHDR, CDR2 SFDVKD. Between the trimmed V and J ends, which lost 2 bases and 6 bases, there was a span of 12 bases. CDR3 amino acids: CATSDSGGWQTQYF. The DNA of the CDR3 is TGTGCCACCAGTGATTCCGGAGGGTGGCAGACCCAGTACTTC.

This rearrangement joins TRBV7-9 to TRBJ1-6; D gene ambiguous. This CDR3 region has 12 residues. The V end was cut by 1 base, the J end by 13 bases, with 8 bases between. CDR1 is SEHNR and CDR2 is FQNEAQ in the germline V gene (reference sequence). The CDR3 nucleotides read TGTGCCAGCAGCTTAGGCCCCACTCCCCTCCACTTT. This translates into CASSLGPTPLHF.

This clone appeared a single time. In DNA form, the CDR3 reads TGTGCGCACCGCCTAGGTGGGTTTGGTGGCTACACCTTC. As protein: CAHRLGGFGGYTF. J is TRBJ1-2 and V is TRBV30; D gene uncertain. Germline V gene sequence: CDR1 GTSNPN, CDR2 SVGIG (reference sequence). The CDR3 contains 13 residues.

V gene TRBV6-5 combines with J gene TRBJ1-2; the D is unclear. This CDR3 has 12 amino acids. The germline V gene has CDR1 MNHEY and CDR2 SVGAGI. Trimming took off 5 bases at V and 9 bases at J, with 13 bases between the two ends. The CDR3 DNA sequence: TGTGCCAGCAGTCCGGGGAGCGTACGCTACACCTTC. Its protein product is CASSPGSVRYTF.

This clone has just one count. The CDR3 here is CASSPRQAGLGETQYF. The CDR3 DNA sequence: TGTGCCAGCTCACCTCGCCAAGCGGGGCTGGGGGAGACCCAGTACTTC. This sequence joins TRBV18 and TRBJ2-5, with TRBD2 identical over 7 bases. This CDR3 has 16 residues. V trimming: 3 bases; J trimming: 5 bases; junction bases outside the gene matches: 12. Looked up from germline, CDR1 is KGHSH and CDR2 is LQKENI. The full variable domain, in which reference TRBV18 and TRBJ2-5 provide the parts outside the CDR3, is NAGVMQNPRHLVRRRGQEARLRCSPMKGHSHVYWYRQLPEEGLKFMVYLQKENIIDESGMPKERFSAEFPKEGPSILRIQQVVRGDSAAYFCASSPRQAGLGETQYFGPGTRLLVL.

V is TRBV7-3 and J is TRBJ2-1; the D gene is possibly TRBD2 (5 bases). V dropped 5 bases and J dropped 0 bases, with 14 bases sitting between them. CDR3 length: 16 residues. Germline lookup yields CDR1 SGHTA and CDR2 FQGTGA. The CDR3 spells CASSPRTGSSYNEQFF. The CDR3 DNA follows: TGTGCCAGCAGCCCAAGGACGGGGAGCTCCTACAATGAGCAGTTCTTC.

The chain combines TRBV19 with TRBJ1-2, with 8 nucleotides matching TRBD1. Trimming took 4 bases from V and 6 from J; bases not matched to a gene: 7. The CDR3 runs 14 residues. Per germline, CDR1 LNHDA and CDR2 SQIVND (reference sequence). The DNA of the CDR3 is TGTGCCAGTAGTAGGGCAGGGGGCGCAAATGGCTACACCTTC. Its protein product is CASSRAGGANGYTF. The variable domain in full, with the rest retrieved from reference TRBV19 and TRBJ1-2, is DGGITQSPKYLFRKEGQNVTLSCEQNLNHDAMYWYRQDPGQGLRLIYYSQIVNDFQKGDIAEGYSVSREKKESFPLTVTSAQKNPTAFYLCASSRAGGANGYTFGSGTRLTVV.

Remarks on this clone: Germline is not matched at one junction end, which may reflect a read error. The J gene is TRBJ1-1, the V gene TRBV6-5, with TRBD1 identical over 9 bases. The germline gives CDR1 MNHEY, CDR2 SVGAGI. The CDR3 spans 16 residues. Here the CDR3 reads CASSYRTGAGNAEAFF. CDR3 nucleotides: TGTGCCAGCAGTTACAGGACAGGGGCAGGGAACGCTGAAGCTTTCTTT.